Following are 32 T cell receptor beta chains from one sample sequenced in a study of T cells in Graves' hyperthyroidism and ophthalmopathy. The CDR3 regions of TCR beta were amplified from RNA transcripts. In the first-round RT-PCR of the TCR CDR3, the HTBI primer set was used. MiXCR, run by TCRdb on the multiplex PCR reads, gives a single entry per CDR3 protein. This sample carries 500,000 to 650,000 distinct CDR3 sequences, 12% to 15% of them seen once, and the ten largest clones take about 14%. Sequencing was done on a sample of blood. Receptors originate from a woman between 40 and 50 years old with Graves' hyperthyroidism.

The chain carries TRBV7-6 and TRBJ2-7; D not certain. The CDR3 runs 12 residues. Germline CDR1 is SGHVS and CDR2 is FNYEAQ. V lost 5 bases and J lost 7, with 12 bases in between. CDR3 sequence reads: CASSPAIGEQYF. In DNA form, the CDR3 reads TGTGCCAGCAGCCCTGCAATAGGGGAGCAGTACTTC.

This sequence joins TRBV6-1 and TRBJ2-1; D not certain. The germline gives CDR1 MNHNS, CDR2 SASEGT. The V end lost 5 bases, the J end lost 5 bases, and 10 bases lay between the germline ends. The CDR3 is 13 amino acids. The CDR3 nucleotides are TGTGCCAGCAGTCCCGGGTCTAACAATGAGCAGTTCTTC. This translates into CASSPGSNNEQFF.

In this sample, this clonotype turned up a few times. This chain joins TRBV2 and TRBJ2-5; either TRBD1 or TRBD2 may fit D (5 bases each). Germline lookup yields CDR1 SNHLY and CDR2 FYNNEI. Trimming removed 5 bases at V and 1 base at J, with 11 bases between. CDR3 length: 14 residues. The CDR3 DNA follows: TGTGCCAGCAGTTACGGGACGTCCCAAGAGACCCAGTACTTC. Residues: CASSYGTSQETQYF.

Of note for this clonotype: Just one base apart from a much larger clone, this may be a read error. The chain recombines TRBV9 with TRBJ2-7; 7 positions agree with TRBD2. CDR1 and CDR2 from the germline V gene are SGDLS and YYNGEE. The ends lost 0 bases at V and 9 bases at J; junction bases unmatched: 15. The CDR3 totals 16 residues. This CDR3 is CASSVDDGRQYGGQYF. Written as DNA, the CDR3 is TGTGCCAGCAGCGTAGATGACGGGAGGCAGTACGGGGGGCAGTACTTC.

This clonotype occurred many times. The chain joins TRBV5-5 to TRBJ2-2; no definite D call. CDR1 and CDR2 (germline): SGHKS, YYEKEE (reference sequence). V shed 2 bases and J shed 0 bases, with 5 bases lying between them. There are 14 residues in the CDR3. The CDR3 sequence: CASSFGSNTGELFF. CDR3 bases: TGTGCCAGCAGCTTTGGGTCGAACACCGGGGAGCTGTTTTTT.

To note about this clonotype: This may stem from a read error, because a much larger clone lies one nucleotide away. Since the CDR3 does not end with the conserved phenylalanine or tryptophan, this likely comes from a read error. V and J are TRBV5-1 and TRBJ1-1, with 7 positions matching TRBD1. Per germline, CDR1 SGHRS and CDR2 YFSETQ. Trimming cost V 2 bases and J 3 bases; bases outside gene matches: 1. This CDR3 comprises 13 residues. This CDR3 reads CASSFGTDTEAFL. For the CDR3, the DNA is TGCGCCAGCAGCTTCGGGACAGACACTGAAGCTTTCCTT.

The V and J genes are TRBV18 and TRBJ1-5; the match to TRBD1 covers 7 bases. Trimming at V came to 3 bases and at J to 0 bases, leaving 5 bases not matched to a gene. CDR1 and CDR2 (germline): KGHSH, LQKENI. The CDR3 is 16 residues long. The CDR3 protein is CASSPTGDYSNQPQHF. In nucleotides, the CDR3 is TGTGCCAGCTCACCCACAGGGGATTATAGCAATCAGCCCCAGCATTTT.

This clonotype was seen repeatedly, ten times or more. J is TRBJ2-3 and V is TRBV12-3 or TRBV12-4, with unresolved D. CDR3 length: 15 amino acids. V was cut by 4 bases and J by 1 base, with 12 bases left in between. The CDR3 sequence is CASSSQVKRTDTQYF. The CDR3 nucleotides read TGTGCCAGCAGTTCCCAGGTGAAGCGCACAGATACGCAGTATTTT.

This clonotype was seen more than once but under ten times. The chain joins TRBV20-1 to TRBJ1-1; no clear D. The germline V gene has CDR1 DFQATT and CDR2 SNEGSKA (reference sequence). The CDR3 is made up of 15 amino acids. Trimming cost V 1 base and J 1 base, with 13 bases left between them. Here the CDR3 DNA reads TGCAGTGCTAGAGTGGGAGGGAGTCAGAACACTGAAGCTTTCTTT. Translation gives CSARVGGSQNTEAFF.

This clonotype was counted between two and nine times. A much larger clone is a single base away; this may be a read error. V is TRBV7-6 and J is TRBJ2-7; D remains ambiguous. The V end was cut by 5 bases, the J end by 6 bases, with 8 bases between. This CDR3 has 11 amino acids. Germline CDR1 SGHVS, CDR2 FNYEAQ. CDR3 sequence reads: CASSTFAEQYF. The CDR3 coding sequence is TGTGCCAGCAGCACCTTCGCCGAGCAGTACTTC. Supplemented by reference TRBV7-6 and TRBJ2-7, the full variable domain reads GAGVSQSPRYKVTKRGQDVALRCDPISGHVSLYWYRQALGQGPEFLTYFNYEAQQDKSGLPNDRFSAERPEGSISTLTIQRTEQRDSAMYRCASSTFAEQYFGPGTRLTVT.

The rearrangement links TRBV19 to TRBJ2-4; D is perhaps TRBD1 or TRBD2 (6 bases each). The CDR3 loop spans 16 amino acids. The V end was cut by 2 bases, the J end by 0 bases, with 11 bases between. Germline V CDR1 and CDR2: LNHDA, SQIVND (reference sequence). The CDR3, as DNA: TGTGCCAGTAGTATAACCAGGGGACTAGCCAAAAACATTCAGTACTTC. It specifies CASSITRGLAKNIQYF.

Many counts were recorded for this clonotype. V usage is TRBV28 and J usage is TRBJ2-1; D not certain. Trimming pared 6 bases from V and 0 bases from J, leaving 6 bases between. This CDR3 comprises 13 residues. Germline loops: CDR1 MDHEN, CDR2 SYDVKM. The CDR3 sequence: CASRPRSYNEQFF. In DNA form, the CDR3 reads TGTGCCAGCAGACCACGCTCCTACAATGAGCAGTTCTTC.

There are many counts of this clonotype. The rearrangement joins TRBV5-1 to TRBJ2-7; TRBD2 aligns across 11 bases. The CDR3 is 16 amino acids. After removal of 0 bases from V and 3 bases from J, the junction contained 5 bases not matched to a gene. Germline CDR1 reads SGHRS; CDR2 reads YFSETQ. This CDR3 reads CASSLAPSGRSYEQYF. For the CDR3, the DNA is TGCGCCAGCAGCTTGGCCCCTAGCGGGAGGAGCTACGAGCAGTACTTC.

This clonotype was recorded many times. V is TRBV20-1 and J is TRBJ2-1; 8 bases agree with TRBD1. V gave up 6 bases and J gave up 4 bases; unmatched junction bases: 5. Germline V gene lookup returns CDR1 DFQATT and CDR2 SNEGSKA (reference sequence). There are 13 residues in the CDR3. CDR3 in amino acids: CSASRQGYNEQFF. In DNA, the CDR3 is TGCAGTGCCAGCAGACAGGGGTACAATGAGCAGTTCTTC.

This clonotype was counted many times. The chain joins TRBV24-1 to TRBJ2-7, with 9 bases matching TRBD2. CDR3 length: 16 residues. Germline V gives CDR1 KGHDR, CDR2 SFDVKD. The V gene end was trimmed by 4 bases and the J gene end by 4 bases; junction bases not matched to a gene: 10. The CDR3: CATSDSTSGRLYEQYF. The DNA of the CDR3 is TGTGCCACCAGTGACTCGACTAGCGGAAGATTGTACGAGCAGTACTTC.

The chain is built from TRBV6-5 and TRBJ1-6; no firm D call. Germline V CDR1 and CDR2: MNHEY, SVGAGI. The V and J ends lost 4 bases and 0 bases respectively, with 4 bases between them. The CDR3 is 14 residues long. As DNA, the CDR3 is TGTGCCAGCAGTTCCGTCTCCTATAATTCACCCCTCCACTTT. Amino acids: CASSSVSYNSPLHF.

This clonotype was seen ten or more times. The chain is built from TRBV28 and TRBJ2-5; D is possibly TRBD2 (6 bases). The V end was cut by 5 bases, the J end by 1 base, with 11 bases between. The CDR3 length is 14 residues. CDR1 MDHEN and CDR2 SYDVKM come from the germline V gene. CDR3: CASSGRIIQETQYF. The DNA for the CDR3 is TGTGCCAGCAGTGGGAGGATAATCCAAGAGACCCAGTACTTC.

Ten or more counts support this clonotype. The chain is built from TRBV12-3 or TRBV12-4 and TRBJ1-2; D is undetermined. V gave up 1 base and J gave up 6 bases, with 12 bases separating them. CDR3 length: 14 amino acids. CDR3 nucleotides: TGTGCCAGCAGTTTAGGGACTCCGAAGGATGGCTACACCTTC. Residues: CASSLGTPKDGYTF.

This chain links TRBV19 with TRBJ1-5; 7 positions agree with TRBD1. Germline lookup yields CDR1 LNHDA and CDR2 SQIVND (reference sequence). After removal of 7 bases from V and 3 bases from J, the junction contained 9 bases not matched to a gene. The CDR3 extends over 15 amino acids. The CDR3 DNA is TGTGCCAGTAAGCGGGCAGGGGGAAACAATCAGCCCCAGCATTTT. Amino acid sequence: CASKRAGGNNQPQHF. Filled out from reference TRBV19 and TRBJ1-5, the complete variable domain reads DGGITQSPKYLFRKEGQNVTLSCEQNLNHDAMYWYRQDPGQGLRLIYYSQIVNDFQKGDIAEGYSVSREKKESFPLTVTSAQKNPTAFYLCASKRAGGNNQPQHFGDGTRLSIL.

The chain combines TRBV4-1 with TRBJ1-6; 9 bases align to TRBD1. The CDR3 loop spans 15 amino acids. V was clipped by 1 base and J by 9 bases; unmatched bases: 4. Germline V gene data show CDR1 as MGHRA and CDR2 as YSYEKL. CDR3 region: CASSQVGQGFSPLHF. In DNA form, the CDR3 reads TGCGCCAGCAGCCAAGTGGGACAGGGTTTTTCACCCCTCCACTTT.

This clonotype was seen once. The chain couples TRBV9 to TRBJ2-1; D is undetermined. The CDR3 contains 13 residues. V was clipped by 3 bases and J by 5 bases, with 9 bases between them. CDR1 and CDR2 (germline): SGDLS, YYNGEE. The CDR3 nucleotides are TGTGCCAGCAGCGAAACCCCAAACAATGAGCAGTTCTTC. Translating gives CASSETPNNEQFF.

The chain is built from TRBV19 and TRBJ1-2, with D unclear. The germline V and J ends were trimmed by 7 bases and 5 bases, with 20 bases remaining between them. Germline CDR1 is LNHDA and CDR2 is SQIVND (reference sequence). The CDR3 is 15 residues long. The CDR3: CASTEGGFPLYGYTF. The CDR3 DNA sequence: TGTGCCAGTACCGAAGGAGGTTTCCCCCTTTATGGCTACACCTTC.

This chain connects TRBV4-1 to TRBJ1-1; possibly TRBD1 for D (6 bases). Trimming took off 0 bases at V and 1 base at J, with 9 bases between the two ends. The CDR3 runs to 15 residues. Looked up from germline, CDR1 is MGHRA and CDR2 is YSYEKL. The CDR3 sequence is CASSQDRGPNTEAFF. The CDR3 bases are TGCGCCAGCAGCCAAGATCGGGGGCCGAACACTGAAGCTTTCTTT.

J is TRBJ2-3 and V is TRBV11-2; 8 bases fit TRBD2. Looked up from germline, CDR1 is SGHAT and CDR2 is FQNNGV. CDR3 size: 15 residues. V was clipped by 11 bases and J by 0 bases; unmatched bases: 10. Here the CDR3 reads CAGTTSGDSTDTQYF. The CDR3 DNA reads as TGTGCCGGCACCACTAGCGGAGATAGCACAGATACGCAGTATTTT.

The chain is built from TRBV20-1 and TRBJ1-6; no reliable D call. Germline-derived CDR1 and CDR2 are DFQATT and SNEGSKA (reference sequence). There are 16 residues in the CDR3. Trimming removed 6 bases from V and 7 bases from J, with 22 bases in between. Here the CDR3 reads CSAPGRHLTGNSPLHF. CDR3 in DNA: TGCAGTGCCCCCGGACGGCACTTAACGGGGAATTCACCCCTCCACTTT.

The chain carries TRBV6-1 and TRBJ1-5; D remains ambiguous. The CDR3 consists of 16 residues. Germline V gene lookup returns CDR1 MNHNS and CDR2 SASEGT. The V and J ends lost 0 bases and 0 bases respectively, with 9 bases between them. In DNA, the CDR3 is TGTGCCAGCAGTGAAGCAGGATTCTATAGCAATCAGCCCCAGCATTTT. This encodes CASSEAGFYSNQPQHF.

This clonotype was counted only a few times. V gene TRBV3-1 combines with J gene TRBJ1-1; unclear D gene. Germline V CDR1 and CDR2: LGHDT, YNNKEL (reference sequence). The CDR3 is 12 amino acids. V lost 11 bases, J lost 3 bases, and 13 bases lay in between. In DNA, the CDR3 is TGTGCCTGCGGACGGGGAGACACTGAAGCTTTCTTT. It encodes CACGRGDTEAFF.

Remarks on this clonotype: The junction shows a germline mismatch at one end, possibly a read error. The gene calls are TRBV6-1 and TRBJ2-5, with TRBD1 as a possible D gene (6 bases). The V gene's germline CDR1 is MNHNS and CDR2 SASEGT. The CDR3 loop spans 11 amino acids. Written as DNA, the CDR3 is TGTGCCAGCAGTGAATTGGTGGGGGCCAACTTC. It is translated as CASSELVGANF.

Of note for this clonotype: At one of its ends the junction is not consistent with the germline gene, which may arise from a read error. The chain has TRBV24-1 and TRBJ2-7; D is perhaps TRBD2 (6 bases). Germline CDR1 KGHDR, CDR2 SFDVKD. This CDR3 region has 14 residues. CDR3 nucleotide sequence: TGTGCCACCAGTGACGGACTACGGGGGATCGAGCAGCACTTC. Amino acid sequence: CATSDGLRGIEQHF.

J is TRBJ2-7 and V is TRBV4-1; possibly TRBD1 or TRBD2 for D (5 bases each). Trimming took 5 bases from V and 2 from J, leaving 16 bases between them. The CDR3 is 15 amino acids. Germline V gene lookup returns CDR1 MGHRA and CDR2 YSYEKL. CDR3 amino acids: CASSSPGTKPYEQYF. CDR3 coding DNA: TGCGCCAGCAGCAGCCCCGGGACGAAACCCTACGAGCAGTACTTC.

This clonotype was observed a handful of times. The rearrangement uses TRBV18 and TRBJ2-1; D is perhaps TRBD1 (5 bases). The CDR3 totals 15 residues. The V and J ends lost 6 bases and 6 bases respectively, with 18 bases between them. Germline V gene sequence: CDR1 KGHSH, CDR2 LQKENI. CDR3 in amino acids: CASSLTGLLRNEQFF. The CDR3 DNA reads as TGTGCCAGCTCCCTTACAGGTTTGTTACGCAATGAGCAGTTCTTC.

A remark on this clonotype: A much larger clone sits a single nucleotide away, making a read error possible. This chain joins TRBV7-9 and TRBJ2-1; TRBD2 agrees at 7 bases. Germline V gives CDR1 SEHNR, CDR2 FQNEAQ (reference sequence). The CDR3 is made up of 17 amino acids. The CDR3 is CASGLELRLADTKEQFF. CDR3 coding DNA: TGTGCCAGCGGCTTAGAATTGCGGCTAGCGGACACGAAGGAGCAGTTCTTC.